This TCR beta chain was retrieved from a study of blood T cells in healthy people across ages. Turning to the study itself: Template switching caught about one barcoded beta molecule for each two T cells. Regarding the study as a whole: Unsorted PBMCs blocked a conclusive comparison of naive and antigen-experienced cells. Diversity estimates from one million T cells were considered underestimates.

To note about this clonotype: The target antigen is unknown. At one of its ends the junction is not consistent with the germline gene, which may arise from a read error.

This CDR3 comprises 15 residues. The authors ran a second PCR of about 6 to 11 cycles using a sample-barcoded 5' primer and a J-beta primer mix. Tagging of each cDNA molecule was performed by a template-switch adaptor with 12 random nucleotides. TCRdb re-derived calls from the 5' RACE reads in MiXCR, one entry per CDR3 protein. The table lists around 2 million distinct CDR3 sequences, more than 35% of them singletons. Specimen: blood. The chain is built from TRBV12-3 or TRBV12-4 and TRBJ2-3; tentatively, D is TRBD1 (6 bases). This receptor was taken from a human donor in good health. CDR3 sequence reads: CASSRQAARTDTQYF. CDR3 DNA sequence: TGTGCCAGCAGCCGACAGGCAGCGAGAACAGATACGCAATATTTT.